The next 3 T cell receptor beta chains were all read from a single sample in a study of cytomegalovirus exposure and HLA in healthy donors. Generated by immunoSEQ multiplex PCR, the TCRdb table keeps only in-frame clones and is missing some. The sample consists of 95,000 to 120,000 clones, 90% to 96% of them appearing once. Input material: PBMCs. The receptor set was obtained from a woman between 18 and 29 years old in good health and CMV-seronegative.

The chain joins TRBV6-5 to TRBJ1-1, with TRBD1 matching over 7 bases. The germline gives CDR1 MNHEY, CDR2 SVGAGI. CDR3 length: 15 residues. V lost 8 bases to trimming and J lost 1 base; unmatched junction nucleotides: 10. The CDR3 DNA sequence: TGTGCCAGCTGGCCCGACAGGGACCAGAACACTGAAGCTTTCTTT. Protein: CASWPDRDQNTEAFF.

This clone was recorded once. The J gene is TRBJ1-1, the V gene TRBV5-3; 8 bases are shared with TRBD1. TRBV5-3 is known as an ORF, though its function is uncertain. The CDR3 length is 17 residues. The V gene end was trimmed by 0 bases and the J gene end by 0 bases; junction bases not matched to a gene: 7. Here the CDR3 DNA reads TGTGCCAGAAGCTTGGCGAGACAGGGGTCAATGAACACTGAAGCTTTCTTT. Its protein product is CARSLARQGSMNTEAFF.

The chain employs TRBV28 and TRBJ1-1, with a tentative D call TRBD1 (6 bases). Per the germline V gene, CDR1 is MDHEN and CDR2 is SYDVKM. The CDR3 length is 14 residues. Trimming removed 8 bases from V and 1 base from J, with 14 bases in between. The DNA for the CDR3 is TGTGCCAGCGGATTACAGGGCTCGAACACTGAAGCTTTCTTT. Its protein product is CASGLQGSNTEAFF.